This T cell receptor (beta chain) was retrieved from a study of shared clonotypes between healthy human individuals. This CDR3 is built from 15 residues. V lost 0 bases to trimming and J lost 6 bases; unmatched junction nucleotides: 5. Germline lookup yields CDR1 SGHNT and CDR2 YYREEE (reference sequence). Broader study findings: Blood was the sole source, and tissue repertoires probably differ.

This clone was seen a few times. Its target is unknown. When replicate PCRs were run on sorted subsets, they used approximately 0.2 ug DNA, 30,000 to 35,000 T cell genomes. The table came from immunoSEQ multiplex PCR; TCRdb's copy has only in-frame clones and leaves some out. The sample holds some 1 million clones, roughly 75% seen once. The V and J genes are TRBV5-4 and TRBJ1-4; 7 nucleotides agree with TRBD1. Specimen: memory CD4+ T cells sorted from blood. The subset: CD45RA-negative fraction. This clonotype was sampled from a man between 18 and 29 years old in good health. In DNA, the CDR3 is TGTGCCAGCAGCTTGGATCCAGGGGGTTATGAAAAACTGTTTTTT. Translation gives CASSLDPGGYEKLFF.